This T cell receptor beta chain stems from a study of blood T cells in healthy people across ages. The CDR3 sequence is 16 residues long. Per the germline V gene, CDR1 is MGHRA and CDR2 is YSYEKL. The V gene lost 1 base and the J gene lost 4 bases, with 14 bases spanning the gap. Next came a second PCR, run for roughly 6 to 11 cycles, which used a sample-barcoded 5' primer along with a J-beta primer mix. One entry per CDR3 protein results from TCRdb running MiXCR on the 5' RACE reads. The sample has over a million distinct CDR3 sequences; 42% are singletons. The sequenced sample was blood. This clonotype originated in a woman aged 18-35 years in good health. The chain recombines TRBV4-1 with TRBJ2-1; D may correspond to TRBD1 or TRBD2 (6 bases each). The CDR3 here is CASSQGTGARYNEQFF. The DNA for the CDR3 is TGCGCCAGCAGCCAAGGTACGGGGGCGAGGTACAATGAGCAGTTCTTC.